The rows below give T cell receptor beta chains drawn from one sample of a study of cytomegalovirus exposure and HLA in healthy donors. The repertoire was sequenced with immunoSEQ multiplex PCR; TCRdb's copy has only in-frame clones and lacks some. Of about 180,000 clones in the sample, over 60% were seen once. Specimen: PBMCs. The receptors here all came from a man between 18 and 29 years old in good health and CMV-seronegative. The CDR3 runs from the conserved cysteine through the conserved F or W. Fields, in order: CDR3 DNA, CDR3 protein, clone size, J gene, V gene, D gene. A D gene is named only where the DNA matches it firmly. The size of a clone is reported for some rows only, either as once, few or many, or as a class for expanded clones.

cdr3_nt: TGTGCCAGCAGTTGGGGGACTAGCGGTAAAGAGACCCAGTACTTC
cdr3_aa: CASSWGTSGKETQYF
clone_size: NA
j_call: TRBJ2-5
v_call: TRBV6-6
d_call: TRBD2

cdr3_nt: TGTGCCAGTAGTATGACCGCGGCGGGACAGACTACCGAGCAGTACTTC
cdr3_aa: CASSMTAAGQTTEQYF
clone_size: NA
j_call: TRBJ2-7
v_call: TRBV19
d_call: NA

cdr3_nt: TGTGCCAGCAGCCAAGATGACAACAGGGGGGACTATGGCTACACCTTC
cdr3_aa: CASSQDDNRGDYGYTF
clone_size: NA
j_call: TRBJ1-2
v_call: TRBV4-2
d_call: TRBD1

cdr3_nt: TGTGCCACCAGCAGAGGTTGGGGCGGGGCGGGCTACGAGCAGTACTTC
cdr3_aa: CATSRGWGGAGYEQYF
clone_size: NA
j_call: TRBJ2-7
v_call: TRBV15
d_call: NA

cdr3_nt: TGCGCCAGCCAAGTTTCCCAGGCGAACGAGCAGTACTTC
cdr3_aa: CASQVSQANEQYF
clone_size: NA
j_call: TRBJ2-7
v_call: TRBV5-1
d_call: NA

cdr3_nt: TGTGCCAGCAGTTTTGGCTTCTCTGGGGCCAACGTCCTGACTTTC
cdr3_aa: CASSFGFSGANVLTF
clone_size: few
j_call: TRBJ2-6
v_call: TRBV27
d_call: NA

cdr3_nt: TGTGCCAGCAGCCCCGAGGGAACGGGGAGCACAGATACGCAGTATTTT
cdr3_aa: CASSPEGTGSTDTQYF
clone_size: NA
j_call: TRBJ2-3
v_call: TRBV21-1
d_call: NA

cdr3_nt: TGTGCCAGCACTGGCTCTGGAGAGACCCAGTACTTC
cdr3_aa: CASTGSGETQYF
clone_size: NA
j_call: TRBJ2-5
v_call: TRBV27
d_call: NA

cdr3_nt: TGCGCCAGCAGCTCAACCACAGATGAAGCTTTCTTT
cdr3_aa: CASSSTTDEAFF
clone_size: few
j_call: TRBJ1-1
v_call: TRBV5-1
d_call: NA

cdr3_nt: TGTGCCAGCAGCCCCAATAGCGGGGGGTCCACAGATACGCAGTATTTT
cdr3_aa: CASSPNSGGSTDTQYF
clone_size: NA
j_call: TRBJ2-3
v_call: TRBV9
d_call: TRBD2

cdr3_nt: TGTGCCAGCAGAGGACTAGCGGGGGGGAACACCGGGGAGCTGTTTTTT
cdr3_aa: CASRGLAGGNTGELFF
clone_size: NA
j_call: TRBJ2-2
v_call: TRBV6-6
d_call: TRBD2

cdr3_nt: TGTGCCAGTAGCACAGGGGTCAACTTGGGTGGGGCCAACGTCCTGACTTTC
cdr3_aa: CASSTGVNLGGANVLTF
clone_size: NA
j_call: TRBJ2-6
v_call: TRBV19
d_call: TRBD1

cdr3_nt: TGTGCCAGCAGCGTAGGAATAACAGGGGGCCCCTACAATGAGCAGTTCTTC
cdr3_aa: CASSVGITGGPYNEQFF
clone_size: NA
j_call: TRBJ2-1
v_call: TRBV9
d_call: TRBD1

cdr3_nt: TGTGCCAGCTCACCACCGCAGACAGGGGGCAACTACGAGCAGTACTTC
cdr3_aa: CASSPPQTGGNYEQYF
clone_size: NA
j_call: TRBJ2-7
v_call: TRBV18
d_call: TRBD1

cdr3_nt: TGCGCCAGCAGCTTGGCGAAGGGGCAACAAGAGACCCAGTACTTC
cdr3_aa: CASSLAKGQQETQYF
clone_size: NA
j_call: TRBJ2-5
v_call: TRBV5-1
d_call: NA

cdr3_nt: TGCAGCGTTGCCGACCCGCTGACATCTGGAAACACCATATATTTT
cdr3_aa: CSVADPLTSGNTIYF
clone_size: NA
j_call: TRBJ1-3
v_call: TRBV29-1
d_call: NA

cdr3_nt: TGCGCCAGCAGCCAAGATCCCACCGGGACAGGGACCTACGAGCAGTACTTC
cdr3_aa: CASSQDPTGTGTYEQYF
clone_size: NA
j_call: TRBJ2-7
v_call: TRBV4-1
d_call: TRBD1

cdr3_nt: TGCGCCAGCAGCTCAACCACCGGGACAGCCTCCTACGAGCAGTACTTC
cdr3_aa: CASSSTTGTASYEQYF
clone_size: few
j_call: TRBJ2-7
v_call: TRBV5-1
d_call: TRBD1

cdr3_nt: TGTGCCAGCAGTGGGGGGACTAGCGGGCCCCTTAATGAGCAGTTCTTC
cdr3_aa: CASSGGTSGPLNEQFF
clone_size: NA
j_call: TRBJ2-1
v_call: TRBV6-1
d_call: TRBD2

cdr3_nt: TGCGCCAGCAGCTTGGTAGGGGGAACCGGGGCCTACGAGCAGTACTTC
cdr3_aa: CASSLVGGTGAYEQYF
clone_size: NA
j_call: TRBJ2-7
v_call: TRBV5-1
d_call: NA

cdr3_nt: TGTGCCAGCAGCCGGGACAGCCAGAACACTGAATCTTTCTTT
cdr3_aa: CASSRDSQNTESFF
clone_size: NA
j_call: TRBJ1-1
v_call: TRBV5-4
d_call: TRBD1

cdr3_nt: TGTGCCAGCAGCTTAAGAGGGTACACTGAAGCTTTCTTT
cdr3_aa: CASSLRGYTEAFF
clone_size: once
j_call: TRBJ1-1
v_call: TRBV7-6
d_call: NA

cdr3_nt: TGTGCCAGTAGCGGACAGGGGCTTCCCGAGCAGTACTTC
cdr3_aa: CASSGQGLPEQYF
clone_size: NA
j_call: TRBJ2-7
v_call: TRBV19
d_call: TRBD1

cdr3_nt: TGTGCCAGCAGACTCAGGAACACAAACTACGAGCAGTACTTC
cdr3_aa: CASRLRNTNYEQYF
clone_size: few
j_call: TRBJ2-7
v_call: TRBV6-1
d_call: NA

cdr3_nt: TGTGCCAGCAGGACTCAGGGAACTGAAGCTTTCTTT
cdr3_aa: CASRTQGTEAFF
clone_size: once
j_call: TRBJ1-1
v_call: TRBV7-9
d_call: NA

cdr3_nt: TGCGCCAGCAGTCCCAGGGGGGTGGGCTCAGATACGCAGTATTTT
cdr3_aa: CASSPRGVGSDTQYF
clone_size: NA
j_call: TRBJ2-3
v_call: TRBV4-1
d_call: NA

cdr3_nt: TGTGCCAGCAGCCTGGCGGGACTAGGGTCCTCTGAGCAGTTCTTC
cdr3_aa: CASSLAGLGSSEQFF
clone_size: once
j_call: TRBJ2-1
v_call: TRBV11-2
d_call: TRBD2

cdr3_nt: TGTGCCAGCAGCCTTACGACAGGGAATGGCTACACCTTC
cdr3_aa: CASSLTTGNGYTF
clone_size: NA
j_call: TRBJ1-2
v_call: TRBV5-5
d_call: TRBD1

cdr3_nt: TGTGCCAGCTCACCCGGGACACCGGGACTAGTGACCTACGAGCAGTACTTC
cdr3_aa: CASSPGTPGLVTYEQYF
clone_size: NA
j_call: TRBJ2-7
v_call: TRBV18
d_call: TRBD2

cdr3_nt: TGTGCCAGCCAAGCCCCGGGGGATGGTAGCAATCAGCCCCAGCATTTT
cdr3_aa: CASQAPGDGSNQPQHF
clone_size: once
j_call: TRBJ1-5
v_call: TRBV19
d_call: NA

cdr3_nt: TGTGCCGGAGGGGGCTGGGGTGAAAAACTGTTTTTT
cdr3_aa: CAGGGWGEKLFF
clone_size: few
j_call: TRBJ1-4
v_call: TRBV28
d_call: TRBD1

cdr3_nt: TGCGCCAGCAGCTTGGAGCCGGGAATGTCTGGAAACACCATATATTTT
cdr3_aa: CASSLEPGMSGNTIYF
clone_size: NA
j_call: TRBJ1-3
v_call: TRBV5-1
d_call: NA

cdr3_nt: TGTGCCAGCAGCTTCACTAGCGGGGGGGCTTACAATGAGCAGTTCTTC
cdr3_aa: CASSFTSGGAYNEQFF
clone_size: NA
j_call: TRBJ2-1
v_call: TRBV7-2
d_call: TRBD2

cdr3_nt: TGTGCCAGCAGTGAAGCGGTAGGCAATCAGCCCCAGCATTTT
cdr3_aa: CASSEAVGNQPQHF
clone_size: NA
j_call: TRBJ1-5
v_call: TRBV2
d_call: NA

cdr3_nt: TGTGCCAGCAGACCGGACAGGGGGCAAAACACTGAAGCTTTCTTT
cdr3_aa: CASRPDRGQNTEAFF
clone_size: NA
j_call: TRBJ1-1
v_call: TRBV14
d_call: TRBD1

cdr3_nt: TGTGCCAGCAGCCCCGACAGGGTTGGTGGCTACACCTTC
cdr3_aa: CASSPDRVGGYTF
clone_size: NA
j_call: TRBJ1-2
v_call: TRBV5-4
d_call: TRBD1

cdr3_nt: TGTGCCAGCAGCTCCGACTTGCAACGGTATAATTCACCCCTCCACTTT
cdr3_aa: CASSSDLQRYNSPLHF
clone_size: NA
j_call: TRBJ1-6
v_call: TRBV7-9
d_call: NA

cdr3_nt: TGTGCCAGTTTGACTTCTATAGGCTCGAACACTGAAGCTTTCTTT
cdr3_aa: CASLTSIGSNTEAFF
clone_size: NA
j_call: TRBJ1-1
v_call: TRBV18
d_call: NA

cdr3_nt: TGTGCCAGCAGCTTATGGAGGAGAAGGACTGAAGCTTTCTTT
cdr3_aa: CASSLWRRRTEAFF
clone_size: NA
j_call: TRBJ1-1
v_call: TRBV5-6
d_call: NA

cdr3_nt: TGTGCCAGTAGTTTGGCAGGGCGGAGCGGGGAGCTGTTTTTT
cdr3_aa: CASSLAGRSGELFF
clone_size: NA
j_call: TRBJ2-2
v_call: TRBV19
d_call: NA

cdr3_nt: TGTGCCAGCGACAGGGCCAAGAACACCGGGGAGCTGTTTTTT
cdr3_aa: CASDRAKNTGELFF
clone_size: NA
j_call: TRBJ2-2
v_call: TRBV6-6
d_call: TRBD1

cdr3_nt: TGTGCCAGCAGCTTCCCCCCTCGTGGCTACACCTTC
cdr3_aa: CASSFPPRGYTF
clone_size: NA
j_call: TRBJ1-2
v_call: TRBV11-3
d_call: NA

cdr3_nt: TGTGCCAGCAGGACAACAGGGGGGGCCGCTTTCTTT
cdr3_aa: CASRTTGGAAFF
clone_size: NA
j_call: TRBJ1-1
v_call: TRBV28
d_call: TRBD1

cdr3_nt: TGTGCCATCAGGGGGTCGACAGCTAGCAATCAGCCCCAGCATTTT
cdr3_aa: CAIRGSTASNQPQHF
clone_size: once
j_call: TRBJ1-5
v_call: TRBV10-3
d_call: NA

cdr3_nt: TGTGCCAGCAGTTTATCAGGTCCAGGGCCAGGGAATACCGGGGAGCTGTTTTTT
cdr3_aa: CASSLSGPGPGNTGELFF
clone_size: few
j_call: TRBJ2-2
v_call: TRBV28
d_call: NA

cdr3_nt: TGTGCCAGCAGCTTGGGCGGGAGGCTCTACAATGAGCAGTTCTTC
cdr3_aa: CASSLGGRLYNEQFF
clone_size: few
j_call: TRBJ2-1
v_call: TRBV5-6
d_call: TRBD2

cdr3_nt: TGTGCCAGCAGCCCGCTTGGACTAGCGGGAGGGACAGATACGCAGTATTTT
cdr3_aa: CASSPLGLAGGTDTQYF
clone_size: NA
j_call: TRBJ2-3
v_call: TRBV7-9
d_call: TRBD2

cdr3_nt: TGTGCCAGCAGAGGACTAGCGGGGTCGGGGACGCAGTATTTT
cdr3_aa: CASRGLAGSGTQYF
clone_size: NA
j_call: TRBJ2-3
v_call: TRBV13
d_call: TRBD2

cdr3_nt: TGTGCCAGCGAATCCGGGACAGCCTCCTACGAGCAGTACTTC
cdr3_aa: CASESGTASYEQYF
clone_size: NA
j_call: TRBJ2-7
v_call: TRBV28
d_call: TRBD1

cdr3_nt: TGTGCCAGCAGCCAGGGACTAGCGGGAGCGAGCACAGATACGCAGTATTTT
cdr3_aa: CASSQGLAGASTDTQYF
clone_size: few
j_call: TRBJ2-3
v_call: TRBV4-2
d_call: TRBD2

cdr3_nt: TGTGCCAGCAGCTTGGGGAGAACCTACGAGCAGTACTTC
cdr3_aa: CASSLGRTYEQYF
clone_size: NA
j_call: TRBJ2-7
v_call: TRBV5-6
d_call: NA

cdr3_nt: TGTGCCAGCAGCTTAAACGGGAGGGTGCCCCCCGAGCAGTACTTC
cdr3_aa: CASSLNGRVPPEQYF
clone_size: once
j_call: TRBJ2-7
v_call: TRBV7-9
d_call: TRBD2

cdr3_nt: TGTGCCAGCAGTGAAGTTGGGACAGGGAGCTCACCCCTCCACTTT
cdr3_aa: CASSEVGTGSSPLHF
clone_size: few
j_call: TRBJ1-6
v_call: TRBV6-1
d_call: TRBD1

cdr3_nt: TGTGCCATCAGTGCCGCGGGGGAGCAAGAGACCCAGTACTTC
cdr3_aa: CAISAAGEQETQYF
clone_size: NA
j_call: TRBJ2-5
v_call: TRBV10-3
d_call: TRBD2

cdr3_nt: TGTGCCAGCAGCCGACAGGCGAACACTGAAGCTTTCTTT
cdr3_aa: CASSRQANTEAFF
clone_size: NA
j_call: TRBJ1-1
v_call: TRBV7-6
d_call: NA

cdr3_nt: TGTGCCAGCTCCAGGGCGCAAACAACTAATGAAAAACTGTTTTTT
cdr3_aa: CASSRAQTTNEKLFF
clone_size: NA
j_call: TRBJ1-4
v_call: TRBV7-9
d_call: NA

cdr3_nt: TGCGCCAGCAGACCTATCAGCGTCCAAGAGACCCAGTACTTC
cdr3_aa: CASRPISVQETQYF
clone_size: once
j_call: TRBJ2-5
v_call: TRBV5-1
d_call: NA

cdr3_nt: TGTGCCAGCAGTCGGACAGGGGCATATGAAAAACTGTTTTTT
cdr3_aa: CASSRTGAYEKLFF
clone_size: NA
j_call: TRBJ1-4
v_call: TRBV7-9
d_call: TRBD1

cdr3_nt: TGTGCCACCAGCAGAGTGGCCAGGGGATCCTACGAGCAGTACTTC
cdr3_aa: CATSRVARGSYEQYF
clone_size: few
j_call: TRBJ2-7
v_call: TRBV15
d_call: NA

cdr3_nt: TGTGCCAGCAGCGTAGCAGCGGTCCCGGGCAGGACTGAAGCTTTCTTT
cdr3_aa: CASSVAAVPGRTEAFF
clone_size: NA
j_call: TRBJ1-1
v_call: TRBV9
d_call: NA